These 7 T cell receptor beta chains were all obtained from the same sample, sequenced in a study of T-cell reconstitution after alpha-beta-depleted transplantation in children. Researchers prepared the TCRbeta library using unique molecular identifiers, the study reports. From the PCR reads, TCRdb called clonotypes with MiXCR, one entry per CDR3 protein. The sample yields approximately 500,000 distinct CDR3 sequences, more than 9% seen once. The source material was PBMCs, sampled before TCRalphabeta/CD19-depleted stem cell transplant. These receptors came from a child aged 2-15 years with inherited bone marrow failure, due to receive a stem cell transplant.

This clonotype was observed at least ten times. CDR3 protein: CASSQQWTSDEQFF. In DNA, the CDR3 is TGCGCCAGCAGCCAACAATGGACTAGCGATGAGCAGTTCTTC. This rearrangement joins TRBV4-1 to TRBJ2-1; 9 nucleotides line up with TRBD2. V dropped 2 bases and J dropped 8; count of bases not matched to a gene: 4. This CDR3 has 14 residues. Germline-derived CDR1 and CDR2 are MGHRA and YSYEKL.

This clonotype was picked up many times. The genes are TRBV3-1 and TRBJ2-7; D is possibly TRBD1 or TRBD2 (5 bases each). The ends were cut back, 4 bases at V and 2 bases at J, with 15 bases in the middle. This CDR3 has 15 amino acids. CDR1 and CDR2 (germline): LGHDT, YNNKEL (reference sequence). DNA for the CDR3: TGTGCCAGCAGCCGGGGGACCACGGGCCCCTACGAGCAGTACTTC. Amino acids: CASSRGTTGPYEQYF.

This clonotype was seen at least ten times. CDR3 bases: TGCAGTGCTAGAGACCTGGACTGGGGCAGAAACTACGAGCAGTACTTC. Translating it yields CSARDLDWGRNYEQYF. This chain joins TRBV20-1 and TRBJ2-7; D possibly uses TRBD1 or TRBD2 (5 bases each). The CDR3 is 16 amino acids. The V gene's germline CDR1 is DFQATT and CDR2 SNEGSKA (reference sequence). V dropped 0 bases and J dropped 3 bases, with 18 bases sitting between them.

This clonotype was counted at least ten times. This rearrangement joins TRBV7-8 to TRBJ1-2; no clear D gene. Germline assignment: CDR1 SGHVS and CDR2 FQNEAQ. Trimming removed 0 bases at V and 2 bases at J, with 13 bases between. The CDR3 is 16 amino acids. CDR3 DNA sequence: TGTGCCAGCAGCTTAGCGGCGGCAGCCCTCAACTATGGCTACACCTTC. It encodes CASSLAAAALNYGYTF.

The V and J genes are TRBV11-1 and TRBJ1-3; D is unclear. CDR3 length: 14 residues. Trimming stripped 2 bases from V and 2 bases from J, with 7 bases between. The germline CDR1 and CDR2 sequences are SGHAT and FQDESV (reference sequence). This CDR3 reads CASSLLGPGNTIYF. Here the CDR3 DNA reads TGTGCCAGCAGCTTACTAGGGCCTGGAAACACCATATATTTT. The full variable domain, its missing parts supplied by reference TRBV11-1 and TRBJ1-3, is EAEVAQSPRYKITEKSQAVAFWCDPISGHATLYWYRQILGQGPELLVQFQDESVVDDSQLPKDRFSAERLKGVDSTLKIQPAELGDSAMYLCASSLLGPGNTIYFGEGSWLTVV.

This clonotype was counted at least ten times. V gene TRBV7-2 combines with J gene TRBJ2-1, with D tentatively TRBD2 (6 bases). Trimming stripped 0 bases from V and 4 bases from J, with 10 bases between. Germline V gene lookup returns CDR1 SGHTA and CDR2 FQGNSA. This CDR3 has 15 amino acids. The CDR3 loop is CASSLAWGTYNEQFF. The CDR3 nucleotides read TGTGCCAGCAGCTTAGCGTGGGGGACTTACAATGAGCAGTTCTTC.

The chain is built from TRBV7-2 and TRBJ1-2, with TRBD1 as a possible D gene (5 bases). There are 16 residues in the CDR3. Deletions cut 0 bases from V and 2 bases from J, with 13 bases between. The V gene's germline CDR1 is SGHTA and CDR2 FQGNSA. Here the CDR3 DNA reads TGTGCCAGCAGCTTAGCGCTGGGGCGGGTAAACTATGGCTACACCTTC. Amino acids: CASSLALGRVNYGYTF.